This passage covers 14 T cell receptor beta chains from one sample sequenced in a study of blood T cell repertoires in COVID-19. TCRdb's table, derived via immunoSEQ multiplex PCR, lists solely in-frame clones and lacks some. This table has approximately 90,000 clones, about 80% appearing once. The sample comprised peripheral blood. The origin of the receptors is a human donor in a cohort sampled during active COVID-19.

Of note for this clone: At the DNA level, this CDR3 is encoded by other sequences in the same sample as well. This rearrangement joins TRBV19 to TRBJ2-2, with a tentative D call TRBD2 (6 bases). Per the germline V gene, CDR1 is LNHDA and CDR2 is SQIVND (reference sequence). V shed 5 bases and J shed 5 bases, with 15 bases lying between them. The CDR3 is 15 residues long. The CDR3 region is CASSSGLAFTGELFF. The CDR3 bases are TGTGCCAGTAGTTCGGGGCTAGCGTTTACCGGGGAGCTGTTTTTT.

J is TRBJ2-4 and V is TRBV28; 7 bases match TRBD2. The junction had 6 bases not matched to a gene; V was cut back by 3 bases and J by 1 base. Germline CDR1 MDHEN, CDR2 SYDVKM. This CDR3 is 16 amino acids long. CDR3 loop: CASSFLGGFAKNIQYF. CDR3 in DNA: TGTGCCAGCAGTTTTTTGGGAGGGTTTGCCAAAAACATTCAGTACTTC.

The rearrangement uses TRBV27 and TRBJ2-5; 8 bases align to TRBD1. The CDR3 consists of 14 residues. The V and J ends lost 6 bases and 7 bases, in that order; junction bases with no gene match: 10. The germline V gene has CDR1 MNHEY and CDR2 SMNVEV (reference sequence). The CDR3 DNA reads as TGTGCCAGCAGACGAACCGGGACAGGACTGACCCAGTACTTC. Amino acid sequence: CASRRTGTGLTQYF.

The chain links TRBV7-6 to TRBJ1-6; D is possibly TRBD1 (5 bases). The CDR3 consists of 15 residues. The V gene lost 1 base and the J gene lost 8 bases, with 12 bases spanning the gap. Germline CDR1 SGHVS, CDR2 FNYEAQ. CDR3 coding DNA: TGTGCCAGCAGCTTAGGGGAGGGAGGGGATTCACCCCTCCACTTT. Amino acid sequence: CASSLGEGGDSPLHF.

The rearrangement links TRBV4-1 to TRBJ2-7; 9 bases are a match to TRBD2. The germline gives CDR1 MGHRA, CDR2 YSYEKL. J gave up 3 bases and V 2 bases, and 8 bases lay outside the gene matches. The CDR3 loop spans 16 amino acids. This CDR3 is CASSQSPSGTYYEQYF. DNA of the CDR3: TGCGCCAGCAGCCAAAGCCCTAGCGGGACGTACTACGAGCAGTACTTC.

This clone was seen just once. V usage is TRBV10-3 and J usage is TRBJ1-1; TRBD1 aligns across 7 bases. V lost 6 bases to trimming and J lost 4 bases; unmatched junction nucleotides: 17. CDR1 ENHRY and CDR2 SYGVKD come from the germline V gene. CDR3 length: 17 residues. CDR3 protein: CAIRGGGTKGGGTEAFF. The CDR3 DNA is TGTGCCATCAGAGGGGGCGGGACCAAAGGGGGAGGCACTGAAGCTTTCTTT.

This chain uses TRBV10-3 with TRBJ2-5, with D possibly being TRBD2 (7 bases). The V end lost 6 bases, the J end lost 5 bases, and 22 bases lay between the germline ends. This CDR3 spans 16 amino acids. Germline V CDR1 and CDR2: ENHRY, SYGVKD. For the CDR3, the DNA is TGTGCCATCAGCTTCACGAACCAGGGGAGGGGGGAGACCCAGTACTTC. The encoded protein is CAISFTNQGRGETQYF.

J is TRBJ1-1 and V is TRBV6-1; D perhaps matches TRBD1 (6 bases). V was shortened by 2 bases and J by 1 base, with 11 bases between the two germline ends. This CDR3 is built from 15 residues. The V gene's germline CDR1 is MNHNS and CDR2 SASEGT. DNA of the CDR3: TGTGCCAGCAGTGAATCAGGGGTCCGGAACACTGAAGCTTTCTTT. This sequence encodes CASSESGVRNTEAFF.

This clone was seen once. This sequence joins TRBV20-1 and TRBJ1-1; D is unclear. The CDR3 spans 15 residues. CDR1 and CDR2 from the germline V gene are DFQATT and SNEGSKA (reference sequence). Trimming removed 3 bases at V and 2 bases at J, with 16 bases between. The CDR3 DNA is TGCAGTGCTAGTGGTTATGTCACAAGAAACACTGAAGCTTTCTTT. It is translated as CSASGYVTRNTEAFF.

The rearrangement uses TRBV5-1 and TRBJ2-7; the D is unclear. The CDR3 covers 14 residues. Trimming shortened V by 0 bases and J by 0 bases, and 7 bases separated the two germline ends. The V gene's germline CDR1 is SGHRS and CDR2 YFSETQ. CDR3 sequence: CASSLVGASYEQYF. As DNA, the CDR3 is TGCGCCAGCAGCTTGGTAGGAGCCTCCTACGAGCAGTACTTC.

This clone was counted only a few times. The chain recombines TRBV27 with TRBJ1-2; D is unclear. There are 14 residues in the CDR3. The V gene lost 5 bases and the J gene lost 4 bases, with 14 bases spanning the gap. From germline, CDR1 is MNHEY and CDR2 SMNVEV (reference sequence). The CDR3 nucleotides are TGTGCCAGCAGTCCCCGGGGAGTCGGCTATGGCTACACCTTC. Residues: CASSPRGVGYGYTF.

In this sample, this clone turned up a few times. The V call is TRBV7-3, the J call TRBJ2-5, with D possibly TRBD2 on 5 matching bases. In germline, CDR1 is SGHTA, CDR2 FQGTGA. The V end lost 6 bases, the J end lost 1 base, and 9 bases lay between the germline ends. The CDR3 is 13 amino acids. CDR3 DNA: TGTGCCAGCAGTGGTGGGAGCCAAGAGACCCAGTACTTC. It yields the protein CASSGGSQETQYF.

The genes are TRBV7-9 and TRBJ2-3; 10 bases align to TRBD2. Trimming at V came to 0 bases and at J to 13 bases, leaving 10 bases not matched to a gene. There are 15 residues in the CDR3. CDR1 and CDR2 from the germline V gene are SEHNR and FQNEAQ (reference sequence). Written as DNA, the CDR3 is TGTGCCAGCAGCTTAGCCATGCCTAGCGGGGGTAACGAGTATTTT. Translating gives CASSLAMPSGGNEYF.

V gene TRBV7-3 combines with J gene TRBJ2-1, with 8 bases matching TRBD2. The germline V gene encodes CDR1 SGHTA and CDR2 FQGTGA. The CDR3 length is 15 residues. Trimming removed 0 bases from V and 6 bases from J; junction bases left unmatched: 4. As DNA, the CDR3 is TGTGCCAGCAGCTTAACTCCGGGAGGGCCCAATGAGCAGTTCTTC. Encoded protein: CASSLTPGGPNEQFF. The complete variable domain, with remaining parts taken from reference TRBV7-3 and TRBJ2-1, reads GAGVSQTPSNKVTEKGKYVELRCDPISGHTALYWYRQSLGQGPEFLIYFQGTGAADDSGLPNDRFFAVRPEGSVSTLKIQRTERGDSAVYLCASSLTPGGPNEQFFGPGTRLTVL.